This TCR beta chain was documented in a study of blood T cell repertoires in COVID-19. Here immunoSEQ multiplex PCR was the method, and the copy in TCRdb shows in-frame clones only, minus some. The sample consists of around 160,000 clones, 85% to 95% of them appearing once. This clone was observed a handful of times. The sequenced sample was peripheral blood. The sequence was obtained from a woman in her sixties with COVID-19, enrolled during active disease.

Here the CDR3 DNA reads TGTGCCAGCAGTTTATACTCCGGGGCCTACGAGCAGTACTTC. Translation gives CASSLYSGAYEQYF. The rearrangement uses TRBV28 and TRBJ2-7, with D perhaps TRBD2 (5 bases). CDR1 MDHEN and CDR2 SYDVKM come from the germline V gene. The V and J ends lost 1 base and 2 bases respectively, with 9 bases between them. The CDR3 has 14 residues.